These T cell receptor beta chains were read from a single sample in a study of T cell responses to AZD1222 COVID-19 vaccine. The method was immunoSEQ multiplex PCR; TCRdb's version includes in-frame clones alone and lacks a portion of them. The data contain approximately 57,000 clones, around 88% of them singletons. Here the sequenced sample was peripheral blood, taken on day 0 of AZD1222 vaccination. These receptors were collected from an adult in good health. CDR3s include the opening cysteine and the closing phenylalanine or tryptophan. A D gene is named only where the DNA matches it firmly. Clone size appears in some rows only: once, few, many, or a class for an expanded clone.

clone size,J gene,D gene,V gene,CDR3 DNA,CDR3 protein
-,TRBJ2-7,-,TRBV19,TGTGCCAGTAGTATTTTGGGAAGTGAGCAGTACTTC,CASSILGSEQYF
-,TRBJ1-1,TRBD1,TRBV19,TGTGCCAGTAGTAACCCGAGACAGGGAGGCAGCACTGAAGCTTTCTTT,CASSNPRQGGSTEAFF
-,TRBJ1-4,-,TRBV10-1,TGCGCCAGCAGTGGCGTGGCGGACGAAAAACTGTTTTTT,CASSGVADEKLFF
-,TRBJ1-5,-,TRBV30,TGTGCCTGGAGCCCCACGGGAACCAACAATCAGCCCCAGCATTTT,CAWSPTGTNNQPQHF
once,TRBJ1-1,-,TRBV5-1,TGCGCCAGCAGCTTGTGGAGGGAAAATACTGAAGCTTTCTTT,CASSLWRENTEAFF
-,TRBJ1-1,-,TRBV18,TGTGCCAGCTCCCCACAAAGGGGGTATACTGAAGCTTTCTTT,CASSPQRGYTEAFF
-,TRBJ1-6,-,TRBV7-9,TGTGCCAGCAGCTGGCAGACATCACCCCTCCACTTT,CASSWQTSPLHF
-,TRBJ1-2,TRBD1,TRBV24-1,TGTGCCACCAGTCACAGGGGAATGGTCTATGGCTACACCTTC,CATSHRGMVYGYTF
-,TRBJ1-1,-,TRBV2,TGTGCCAGCAGTCCCTGGGGGGGTGGGTCGAGGAACACTGAAGCTTTCTTT,CASSPWGGGSRNTEAFF
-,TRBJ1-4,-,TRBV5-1,TGCGCCAGCAGCTTGGCTGGACAGATAAATGAAAAACTGTTTTTT,CASSLAGQINEKLFF
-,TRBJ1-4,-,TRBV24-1,TGTGCCACCAGTGATTTGTCCGCTAGCATAGCTAATGAAAAACTGTTTTTT,CATSDLSASIANEKLFF
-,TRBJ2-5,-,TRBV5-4,TGTGCCAGCACCGACTCCCGGAGGATAGGGGAGACCCAGTACTTC,CASTDSRRIGETQYF
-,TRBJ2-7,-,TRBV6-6,TGTGCCACATCGGCTGGGGTCTCCTACGAGCAGTACTTC,CATSAGVSYEQYF
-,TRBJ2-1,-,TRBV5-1,TGCGCCAGCCATCTTGGTCAGGGGCCAGAGGAGCAGTTCTTC,CASHLGQGPEEQFF
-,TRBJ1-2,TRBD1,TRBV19,TGTGCCAGTACCCCTTCCGGACAGGCCCCCTATGGCTACACCTTC,CASTPSGQAPYGYTF
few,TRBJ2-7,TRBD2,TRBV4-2,TGTGCCAGCAGCCAAGAAGGCCTAGCGGTAGGGGAGCAGTACTTC,CASSQEGLAVGEQYF
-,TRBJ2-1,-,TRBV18,TGTGCCAGCTCACCGTCCGGACAACCTGAGCAGTTCTTC,CASSPSGQPEQFF
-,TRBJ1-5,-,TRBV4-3,TGCGCCAGCAGCCAAGATCCGGGGGAAATGCTTCAGCCCCAGCATTTT,CASSQDPGEMLQPQHF
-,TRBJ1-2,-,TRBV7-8,TGTGCCAGCACCTCGTCGGACTATGGCTACACCTTC,CASTSSDYGYTF
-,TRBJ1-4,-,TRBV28,TGTGCCAGCAGTTTATACCCCGGCAGTTCAGCAACTAATGAAAAACTGTTTTTT,CASSLYPGSSATNEKLFF
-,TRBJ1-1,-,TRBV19,TGTGCCAGTAGTTTGGGCGCGTTCACTGAAGCTTTCTTT,CASSLGAFTEAFF
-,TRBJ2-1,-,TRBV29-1,TGCAGCGTGCCCGGGCAGGGACACAATGAGCAGTTCTTC,CSVPGQGHNEQFF